This TCR beta chain was retrieved from a study of spatial heterogeneity in lung cancer. Background on the study: A consistent excess of beta-chain over alpha-chain sequences was detected.

Time point: sample taken at primary tumor resection. From tumor, nontumor lung or frozen PBMC, whole RNA was taken unsorted for sequencing. Samples were donated by 72 untreated early-stage non-small cell lung cancer patients. Germline lookup yields CDR1 MNHEY and CDR2 SVGEGT. The CDR3 consists of 15 residues. TCRdb redid the calling of the 5' RACE reads with MiXCR, one entry per CDR3 protein. This table has under 4,000 distinct CDR3 sequences, about 29% appearing once. This clonotype was found once. One junction end does not reproduce the germline sequence, and a read error may be involved. Because the library targeted alpha chains, this beta chain is an off-target read whose size means little.

The sample in question was PBMCs, obtained at surgery. The chain uses TRBV6-2 or TRBV6-3 and TRBJ2-5, with D possibly TRBD2 on 6 matching bases. This TCR was recovered from a female donor with early-stage non-small cell lung cancer. The CDR3 coding sequence is TGTGTCAGCAGCCCACATGAGCGGGTTGAAGAGACCCAGTACTTC. This sequence encodes CVSSPHERVEETQYF.